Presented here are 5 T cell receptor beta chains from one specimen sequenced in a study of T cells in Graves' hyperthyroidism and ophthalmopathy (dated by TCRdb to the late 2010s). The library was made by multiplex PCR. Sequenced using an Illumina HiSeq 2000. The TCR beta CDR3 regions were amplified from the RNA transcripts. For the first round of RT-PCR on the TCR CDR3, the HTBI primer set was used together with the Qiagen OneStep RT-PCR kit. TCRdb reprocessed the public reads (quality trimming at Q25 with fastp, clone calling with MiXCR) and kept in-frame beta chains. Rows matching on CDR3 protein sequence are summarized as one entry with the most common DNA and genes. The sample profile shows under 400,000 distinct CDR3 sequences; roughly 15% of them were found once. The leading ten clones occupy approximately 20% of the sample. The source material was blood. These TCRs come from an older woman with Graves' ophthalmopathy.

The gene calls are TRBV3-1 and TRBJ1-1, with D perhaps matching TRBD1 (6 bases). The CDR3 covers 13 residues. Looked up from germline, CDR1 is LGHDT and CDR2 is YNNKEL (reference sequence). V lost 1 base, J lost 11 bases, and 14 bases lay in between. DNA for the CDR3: TGTGCCAGCAGCCAAGTCATGCGGGGGCGGGCTTTCTTT. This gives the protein CASSQVMRGRAFF.

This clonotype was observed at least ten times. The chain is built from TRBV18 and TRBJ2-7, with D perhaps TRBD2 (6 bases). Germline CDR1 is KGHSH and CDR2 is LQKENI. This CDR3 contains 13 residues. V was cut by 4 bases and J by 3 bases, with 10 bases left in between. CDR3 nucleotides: TGTGCCAGCTCACACGGGAGCCTCTACGAGCAGTACTTC. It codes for CASSHGSLYEQYF.

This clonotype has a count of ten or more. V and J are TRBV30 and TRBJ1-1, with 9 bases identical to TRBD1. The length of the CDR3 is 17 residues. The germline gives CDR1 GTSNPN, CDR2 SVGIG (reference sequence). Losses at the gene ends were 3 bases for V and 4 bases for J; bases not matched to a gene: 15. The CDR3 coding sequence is TGTGCCTGGAGGGGGACCCGGGACAGGGAGGGGGGCACTGAAGCTTTCTTT. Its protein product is CAWRGTRDREGGTEAFF. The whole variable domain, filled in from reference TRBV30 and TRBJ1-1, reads SQTIHQWPATLVQPVGSPLSLECTVEGTSNPNLYWYRQAAGRGLQLLFYSVGIGQISSEVPQNLSASRPQDRQFILSSKKLLLSDSGFYLCAWRGTRDREGGTEAFFGQGTRLTVV.

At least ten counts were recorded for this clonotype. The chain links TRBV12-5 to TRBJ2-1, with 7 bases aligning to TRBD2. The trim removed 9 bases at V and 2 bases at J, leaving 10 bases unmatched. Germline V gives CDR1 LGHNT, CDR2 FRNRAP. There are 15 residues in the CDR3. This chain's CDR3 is CASRDGGVPYNEQFF. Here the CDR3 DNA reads TGTGCTAGCCGAGATGGGGGGGTTCCCTACAATGAGCAGTTCTTC.

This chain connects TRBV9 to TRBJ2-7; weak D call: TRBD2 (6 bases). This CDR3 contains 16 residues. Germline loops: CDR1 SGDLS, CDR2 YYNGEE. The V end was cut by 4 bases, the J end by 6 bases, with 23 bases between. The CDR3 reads CASSHPTGGTGSEQYF. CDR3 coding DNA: TGTGCCAGCAGCCACCCGACCGGGGGTACAGGTTCCGAGCAGTACTTC.